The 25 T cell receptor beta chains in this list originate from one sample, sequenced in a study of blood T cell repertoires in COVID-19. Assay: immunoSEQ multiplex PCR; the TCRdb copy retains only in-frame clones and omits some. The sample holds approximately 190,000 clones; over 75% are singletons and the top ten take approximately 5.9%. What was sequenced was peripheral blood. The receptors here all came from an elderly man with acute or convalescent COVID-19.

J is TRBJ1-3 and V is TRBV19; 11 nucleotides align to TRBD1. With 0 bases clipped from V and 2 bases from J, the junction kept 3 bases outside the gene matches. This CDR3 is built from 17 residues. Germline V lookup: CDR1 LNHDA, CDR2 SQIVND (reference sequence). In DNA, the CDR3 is TGTGCCAGTAGTATAGAAGGGACAGGGGGGACTGGAAACACCATATATTTT. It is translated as CASSIEGTGGTGNTIYF.

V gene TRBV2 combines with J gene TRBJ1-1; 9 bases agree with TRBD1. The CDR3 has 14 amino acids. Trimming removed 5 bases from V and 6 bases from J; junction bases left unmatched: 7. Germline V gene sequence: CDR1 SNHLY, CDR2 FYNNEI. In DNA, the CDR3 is TGTGCCAGCAGTACCGGGACAGGGTTGTCTGAAGCTTTCTTT. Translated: CASSTGTGLSEAFF.

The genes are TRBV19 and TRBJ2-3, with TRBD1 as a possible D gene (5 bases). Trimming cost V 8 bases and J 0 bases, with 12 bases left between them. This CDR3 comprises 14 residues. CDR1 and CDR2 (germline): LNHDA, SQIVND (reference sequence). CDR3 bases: TGTGCCAGTCAGACAGTTTTTAGCACAGATACGCAGTATTTT. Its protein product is CASQTVFSTDTQYF.

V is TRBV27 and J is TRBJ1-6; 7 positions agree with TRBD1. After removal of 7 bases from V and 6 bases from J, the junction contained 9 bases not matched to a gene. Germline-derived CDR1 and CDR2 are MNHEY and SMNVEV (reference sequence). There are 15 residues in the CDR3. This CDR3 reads CASTAGTDSNSPLHF. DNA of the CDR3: TGTGCCAGCACCGCCGGGACAGACAGTAATTCACCCCTCCACTTT.

CDR3 in DNA: TGCGCCAGCAGCGGAACAGGGGGCAACGCTGAAGCTTTCTTT. Translating it yields CASSGTGGNAEAFF. The chain couples TRBV5-1 to TRBJ1-1; 9 nucleotides agree with TRBD1. Unmatched junction bases numbered 7, after V lost 4 bases and J lost 6 bases. The germline V gene has CDR1 SGHRS and CDR2 YFSETQ. The CDR3 runs to 14 residues.

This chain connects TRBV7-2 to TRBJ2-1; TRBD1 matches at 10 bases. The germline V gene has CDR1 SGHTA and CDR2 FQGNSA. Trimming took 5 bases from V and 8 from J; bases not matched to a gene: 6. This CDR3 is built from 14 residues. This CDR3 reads CASSRDRGVHEQFF. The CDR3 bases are TGTGCCAGCAGCAGGGACAGGGGCGTGCATGAGCAGTTCTTC.

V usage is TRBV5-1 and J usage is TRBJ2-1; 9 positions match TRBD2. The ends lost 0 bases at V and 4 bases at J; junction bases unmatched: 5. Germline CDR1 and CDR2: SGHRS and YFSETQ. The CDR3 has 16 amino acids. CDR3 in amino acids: CASSLDSGRTYNEQFF. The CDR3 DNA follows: TGCGCCAGCAGCTTGGACAGCGGGAGGACTTACAATGAGCAGTTCTTC.

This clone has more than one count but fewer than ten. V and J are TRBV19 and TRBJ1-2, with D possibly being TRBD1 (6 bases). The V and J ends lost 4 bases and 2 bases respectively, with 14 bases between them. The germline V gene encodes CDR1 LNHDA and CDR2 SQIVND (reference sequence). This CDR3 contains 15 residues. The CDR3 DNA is TGTGCCAGTAGTACACCAGGGGTTCCCAACTATGGCTACACCTTC. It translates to CASSTPGVPNYGYTF.

This chain's CDR3 is CASSLGQGETGELFF. The DNA of the CDR3 is TGTGCCAGCAGCCTGGGACAGGGTGAGACCGGGGAGCTGTTTTTT. This chain connects TRBV11-3 to TRBJ2-2; 9 bases are a match to TRBD1. V gave up 5 bases and J gave up 5 bases; unmatched junction bases: 6. The CDR3 runs 15 residues. Germline values: CDR1 SGHNT, CDR2 YENEEA.

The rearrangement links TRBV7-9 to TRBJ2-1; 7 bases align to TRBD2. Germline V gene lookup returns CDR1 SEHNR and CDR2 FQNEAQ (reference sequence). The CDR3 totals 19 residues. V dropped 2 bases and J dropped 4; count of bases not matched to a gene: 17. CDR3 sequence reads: CASSLTPGGGTTLYNEQFF. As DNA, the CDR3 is TGTGCCAGCAGCTTAACCCCGGGTGGGGGGACTACTCTATACAATGAGCAGTTCTTC.

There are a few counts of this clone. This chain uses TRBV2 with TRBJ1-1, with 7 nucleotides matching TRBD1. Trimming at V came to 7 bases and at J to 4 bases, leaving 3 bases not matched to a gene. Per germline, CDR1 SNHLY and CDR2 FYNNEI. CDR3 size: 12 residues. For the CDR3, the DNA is TGTGCCAGCACCGACAGGGTCACTGAAGCTTTCTTT. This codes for CASTDRVTEAFF.

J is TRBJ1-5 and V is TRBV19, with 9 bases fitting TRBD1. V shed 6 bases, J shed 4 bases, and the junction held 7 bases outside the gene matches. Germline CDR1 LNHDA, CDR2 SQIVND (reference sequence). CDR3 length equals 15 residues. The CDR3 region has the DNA TGTGCCAGTAGCCGGGACAGGGCTTGGAATCAGCCCCAGCATTTT. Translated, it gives CASSRDRAWNQPQHF. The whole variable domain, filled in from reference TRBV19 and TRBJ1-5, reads DGGITQSPKYLFRKEGQNVTLSCEQNLNHDAMYWYRQDPGQGLRLIYYSQIVNDFQKGDIAEGYSVSREKKESFPLTVTSAQKNPTAFYLCASSRDRAWNQPQHFGDGTRLSIL.

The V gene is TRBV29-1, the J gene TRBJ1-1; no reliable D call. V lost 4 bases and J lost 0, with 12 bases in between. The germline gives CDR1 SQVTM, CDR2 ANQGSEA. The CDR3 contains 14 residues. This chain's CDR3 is CSVGSNIMNTEAFF. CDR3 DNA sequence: TGCAGCGTTGGGTCGAACATCATGAACACTGAAGCTTTCTTT.

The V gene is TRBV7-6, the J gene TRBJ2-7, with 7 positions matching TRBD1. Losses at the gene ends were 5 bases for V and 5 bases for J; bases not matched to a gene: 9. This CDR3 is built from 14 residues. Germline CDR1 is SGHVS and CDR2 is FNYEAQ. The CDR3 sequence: CASSPRQGSHEQYF. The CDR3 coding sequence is TGTGCCAGCAGCCCCCGACAGGGAAGTCACGAGCAGTACTTC.

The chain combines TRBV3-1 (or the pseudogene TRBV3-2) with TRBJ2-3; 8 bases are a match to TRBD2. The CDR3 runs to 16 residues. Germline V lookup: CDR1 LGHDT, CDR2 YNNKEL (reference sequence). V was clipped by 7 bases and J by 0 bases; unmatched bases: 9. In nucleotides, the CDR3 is TGTGCCAGCACTTTTCGGGCTAGCGGGAGCACAGATACGCAGTATTTT. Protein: CASTFRASGSTDTQYF.

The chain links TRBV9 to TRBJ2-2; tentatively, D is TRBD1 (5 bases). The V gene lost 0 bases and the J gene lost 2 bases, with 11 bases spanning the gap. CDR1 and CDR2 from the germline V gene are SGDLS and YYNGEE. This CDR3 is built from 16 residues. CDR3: CASSVEGARNTGELFF. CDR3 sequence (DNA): TGTGCCAGCAGCGTAGAAGGGGCACGAAACACCGGGGAGCTGTTTTTT. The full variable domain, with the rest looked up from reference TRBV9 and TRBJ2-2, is DSGVTQTPKHLITATGQRVTLRCSPRSGDLSVYWYQQSLDQGLQFLIQYYNGEERAKGNILERFSAQQFPDLHSELNLSSLELGDSALYFCASSVEGARNTGELFFGEGSRLTVL.

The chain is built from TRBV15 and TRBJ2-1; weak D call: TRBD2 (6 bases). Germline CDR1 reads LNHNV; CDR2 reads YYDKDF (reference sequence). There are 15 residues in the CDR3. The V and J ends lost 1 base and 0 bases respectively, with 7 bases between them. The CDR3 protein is CATSRGGTSYNEQFF. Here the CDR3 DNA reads TGTGCCACCAGCAGAGGCGGGACCTCCTACAATGAGCAGTTCTTC.

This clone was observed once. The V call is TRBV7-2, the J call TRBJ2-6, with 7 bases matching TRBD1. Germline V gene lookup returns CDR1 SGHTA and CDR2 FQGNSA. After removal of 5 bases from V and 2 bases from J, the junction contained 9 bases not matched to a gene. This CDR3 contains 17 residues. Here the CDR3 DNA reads TGTGCCAGCAGCATCGGGACAGCGCCCGCTGGGGCCAACGTCCTGACTTTC. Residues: CASSIGTAPAGANVLTF.

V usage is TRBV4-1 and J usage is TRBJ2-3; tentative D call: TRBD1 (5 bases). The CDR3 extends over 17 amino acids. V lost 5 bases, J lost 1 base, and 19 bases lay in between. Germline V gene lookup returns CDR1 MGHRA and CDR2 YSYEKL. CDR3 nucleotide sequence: TGCGCCAGCAGCTCAACGGTCCAGGGTGGGGGCACAGATACGCAGTATTTT. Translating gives CASSSTVQGGGTDTQYF.

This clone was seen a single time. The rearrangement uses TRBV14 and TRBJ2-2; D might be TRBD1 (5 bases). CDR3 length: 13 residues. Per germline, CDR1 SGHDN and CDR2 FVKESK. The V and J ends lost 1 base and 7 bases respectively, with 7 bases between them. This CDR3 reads CASSQAQVGELFF. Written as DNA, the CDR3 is TGTGCCAGCAGCCAAGCACAGGTCGGGGAGCTGTTTTTT.

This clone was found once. CDR3 region: CATSVLASDTQYF. The CDR3, as DNA: TGTGCCACCAGTGTACTAGCATCGGATACGCAGTATTTT. The chain couples TRBV24-1 to TRBJ2-3; D might be TRBD2 (6 bases). This CDR3 has 13 amino acids. Germline CDR1 KGHDR, CDR2 SFDVKD. The V end was cut by 5 bases, the J end by 6 bases, with 11 bases between.

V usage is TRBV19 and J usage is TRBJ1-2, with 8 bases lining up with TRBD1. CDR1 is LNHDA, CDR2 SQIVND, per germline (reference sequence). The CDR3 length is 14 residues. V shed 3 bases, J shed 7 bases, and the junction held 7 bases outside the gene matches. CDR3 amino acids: CASSIDRGRAGYTF. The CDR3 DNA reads TGTGCCAGTAGTATCGACAGGGGAAGAGCTGGCTACACCTTC.

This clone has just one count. The CDR3 DNA reads TGTGCCAGCAGCTTGGCGGTTAGCGTGAACACCGGGGAGCTGTTTTTT. The encoded protein is CASSLAVSVNTGELFF. The chain has TRBV5-4 and TRBJ2-2; a possible D gene is TRBD2 (5 bases). The CDR3 extends over 16 amino acids. Trimming took off 0 bases at V and 1 base at J, with 10 bases between the two ends. Per the germline V gene, CDR1 is SGHNT and CDR2 is YYREEE (reference sequence). The full variable domain, with the rest looked up from reference TRBV5-4 and TRBJ2-2, is ETGVTQSPTHLIKTRGQQVTLRCSSQSGHNTVSWYQQALGQGPQFIFQYYREEENGRGNFPPRFSGLQFPNYSSELNVNALELDDSALYLCASSLAVSVNTGELFFGEGSRLTVL.

CDR3 residues: CASSQVFKGDSGNTIYF. The CDR3 DNA sequence: TGCGCCAGCAGCCAAGTGTTTAAAGGGGACTCTGGAAACACCATATATTTT. The genes are TRBV4-3 and TRBJ1-3; D is perhaps TRBD1 (5 bases). V dropped 1 base and J dropped 0 bases, with 13 bases sitting between them. This CDR3 region has 17 residues. From germline, CDR1 is LGHNA and CDR2 YSLEER.

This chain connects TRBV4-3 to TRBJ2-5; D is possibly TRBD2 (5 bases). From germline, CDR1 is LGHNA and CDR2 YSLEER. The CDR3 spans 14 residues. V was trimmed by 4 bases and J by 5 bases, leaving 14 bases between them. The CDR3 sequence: CASSRVPGSETQYF. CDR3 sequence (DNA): TGCGCCAGCAGCCGAGTCCCGGGGTCCGAGACCCAGTACTTC.